The 32 T cell receptor beta chains reported below all come from one sample, sequenced in a study of cytomegalovirus exposure and HLA in healthy donors. In the PCR, 60 Vbeta and 13 Jbeta primers were used. Profiling relied on immunoSEQ multiplex PCR, and the TCRdb table lists in-frame clones only, not all of them. The table has some 190,000 clones, 75% to 85% seen once. The sample taken for sequencing was PBMCs. These receptors all stem from a man between 18 and 29 years old in good health and CMV-seronegative.

This chain uses TRBV4-1 with TRBJ1-4; D is unresolved. The germline V gene encodes CDR1 MGHRA and CDR2 YSYEKL. The CDR3 has 12 amino acids. V lost 0 bases, J lost 8 bases, and 4 bases lay in between. The CDR3 sequence is CASSQEGEKLFF. CDR3 bases: TGCGCCAGCAGCCAAGAGGGCGAAAAACTGTTTTTT.

CDR3 region: CASSQDRAVGSNEQFF. The CDR3 coding sequence is TGTGCCAGCAGCCAGGACAGGGCAGTGGGGTCTAATGAGCAGTTCTTC. The chain is built from TRBV14 and TRBJ2-1, with 8 bases lining up with TRBD1. Germline CDR1 SGHDN, CDR2 FVKESK. The CDR3 totals 16 residues. V gave up 3 bases and J gave up 7 bases; unmatched junction bases: 11.

The chain carries TRBV2 and TRBJ2-3; D unresolved. V was pared by 3 bases and J by 1 base, with 11 bases between. Germline CDR1 reads SNHLY; CDR2 reads FYNNEI. This CDR3 comprises 15 residues. Here the CDR3 reads CASSDVSPRTDTQYF. As DNA, the CDR3 is TGTGCCAGCAGTGATGTTAGTCCACGCACAGATACGCAGTATTTT.

Here the CDR3 DNA reads TGCAGCGCCAGACTCGGTCCAGGGGGCGCCTACGAGCAGTACTTC. It encodes CSARLGPGGAYEQYF. The rearrangement joins TRBV29-1 to TRBJ2-7; 8 bases agree with TRBD1. J lost 2 bases, V lost 7 bases, and 13 bases had no gene match. The CDR3 is made up of 15 amino acids. Germline assignment: CDR1 SQVTM and CDR2 ANQGSEA.

V usage is TRBV12-5 and J usage is TRBJ1-2; weak D call: TRBD1 (5 bases). Per the germline V gene, CDR1 is LGHNT and CDR2 is FRNRAP. This CDR3 is 16 amino acids long. V lost 8 bases, J lost 13 bases, and 32 bases lay in between. In DNA form, the CDR3 reads TGTGCTAGTCAGGGTCGGTTGGGTGGGGAGGGCTCAGTGATCACCTTC. Its protein is CASQGRLGGEGSVITF.

The chain is built from TRBV27 and TRBJ2-5, with 8 bases aligning to TRBD1. The germline CDR1 and CDR2 sequences are MNHEY and SMNVEV (reference sequence). This CDR3 has 16 residues. The ends lost 5 bases at V and 7 bases at J; junction bases unmatched: 15. Written as DNA, the CDR3 is TGTGCCAGCAGTATACTCCCTGGGACAGGTTTAGGGACCCAGTACTTC. Encoded protein: CASSILPGTGLGTQYF.

The chain combines TRBV27 with TRBJ1-6, with D hard to call. V was trimmed by 5 bases and J by 0 bases, leaving 11 bases between them. Per germline, CDR1 MNHEY and CDR2 SMNVEV (reference sequence). The CDR3 length is 16 residues. This CDR3 reads CASSRLAFSYNSPLHF. CDR3 sequence (DNA): TGTGCCAGCAGTCGACTCGCTTTCTCCTATAATTCACCCCTCCACTTT.

This clone turned up a few times. The chain combines TRBV10-3 with TRBJ2-4, with 7 bases identical to TRBD1. The germline V gene has CDR1 ENHRY and CDR2 SYGVKD. There are 19 residues in the CDR3. V lost 6 bases, J lost 0 bases, and 17 bases stayed unmatched. Here the CDR3 reads CAIRNKKNRGRLAKNIQYF. CDR3 nucleotides: TGTGCCATCAGAAACAAAAAAAACAGGGGCCGGCTAGCCAAAAACATTCAGTACTTC.

The V call is TRBV28, the J call TRBJ1-5, with D tentatively TRBD1 (5 bases). CDR3 length equals 13 residues. Germline V gene data show CDR1 as MDHEN and CDR2 as SYDVKM. The V end lost 3 bases, the J end lost 5 bases, and 8 bases lay between the germline ends. In nucleotides, the CDR3 is TGTGCCAGCAGTTTGGGGCTTTATCAGCCCCAGCATTTT. Translating gives CASSLGLYQPQHF.

This clone was found a few times. The chain employs TRBV27 and TRBJ2-1; TRBD2 matches 16 bases. This CDR3 is 18 amino acids long. Trimming took 4 bases from V and 6 from J; bases not matched to a gene: 9. Germline CDR1 reads MNHEY; CDR2 reads SMNVEV (reference sequence). This CDR3 reads CASSWKLGTSGGANEQFF. CDR3 nucleotide sequence: TGTGCCAGCAGTTGGAAACTCGGGACTAGCGGGGGGGCCAATGAGCAGTTCTTC.

The chain carries TRBV6-1 and TRBJ2-1; TRBD1 is a possible D gene (6 bases). The CDR3 runs to 16 residues. Trimming removed 4 bases from V and 3 bases from J, with 16 bases in between. CDR1 is MNHNS, CDR2 SASEGT, per germline. The CDR3 region has the DNA TGTGCCAGCAGTGTTCCCACAGGGTCCCGCTACAATGAGCAGTTCTTC. Its protein product is CASSVPTGSRYNEQFF.

The chain joins TRBV19 to TRBJ2-3; D call uncertain. Germline CDR1 reads LNHDA; CDR2 reads SQIVND (reference sequence). There are 11 residues in the CDR3. V was trimmed by 9 bases and J by 4 bases, leaving 8 bases between them. DNA of the CDR3: TGTGCCAGCGTACGAGCAGATACGCAGTATTTT. Residues: CASVRADTQYF.

The V gene is TRBV19, the J gene TRBJ2-1; 7 bases are a match to TRBD1. The V gene end was trimmed by 1 base and the J gene end by 2 bases; junction bases not matched to a gene: 5. Germline CDR1 LNHDA, CDR2 SQIVND (reference sequence). CDR3 length: 16 residues. The CDR3 nucleotides read TGTGCCAGTAGTATAGCAGGGGGACCCCCCTACAATGAGCAGTTCTTC. It is translated as CASSIAGGPPYNEQFF.

This clone was observed once. The V gene is TRBV5-1, the J gene TRBJ1-1; D is possibly TRBD1 (5 bases). CDR3 size: 14 residues. Germline assignment: CDR1 SGHRS and CDR2 YFSETQ. V was shortened by 2 bases and J by 8 bases, with 16 bases between the two germline ends. As DNA, the CDR3 is TGCGCCAGCAGCTTTGGCGGGACGGTGACAGAAGCTTTCTTT. This translates into CASSFGGTVTEAFF.

This clone was observed a few times. This chain uses TRBV6-6 with TRBJ1-3, with D unresolved. CDR1 is MNHNY and CDR2 is SVGAGI in the germline V gene (reference sequence). The CDR3 has 12 amino acids. Between the trimmed V and J ends, which lost 7 bases and 4 bases, there was a span of 8 bases. CDR3: CASMKSGNTIYF. DNA for the CDR3: TGTGCCAGCATGAAGAGCGGAAACACCATATATTTT.

This chain links TRBV6-1 with TRBJ1-5, with D hard to call. V was pared by 1 base and J by 5 bases, with 12 bases between. The germline CDR1 and CDR2 sequences are MNHNS and SASEGT. This CDR3 has 15 amino acids. The CDR3 reads CASSEGRGSYQPQHF. CDR3 DNA: TGTGCCAGCAGTGAAGGGAGAGGCAGCTATCAGCCCCAGCATTTT.

V and J are TRBV6-5 and TRBJ2-7; TRBD2 agrees at 9 bases. CDR3 size: 14 residues. The germline V gene has CDR1 MNHEY and CDR2 SVGAGI. The J segment lost 0 bases and the V segment lost 5 bases, leaving 2 bases of the junction unmatched. DNA for the CDR3: TGTGCCAGCAGTCTAGCGGGACCCTCCTACGAGCAGTACTTC. This gives the protein CASSLAGPSYEQYF.

The rearrangement links TRBV30 to TRBJ1-2; D is possibly TRBD1 (5 bases). Trimming pared 8 bases from V and 0 bases from J, leaving 16 bases between. This CDR3 is 14 amino acids long. The germline CDR1 and CDR2 sequences are GTSNPN and SVGIG (reference sequence). This CDR3 is CARGWATSNYGYTF. In nucleotides, the CDR3 is TGTGCCCGGGGGTGGGCAACCTCTAACTATGGCTACACCTTC.

The rearrangement joins TRBV6-6 to TRBJ2-3; D not certain. V was trimmed by 5 bases and J by 2 bases, leaving 17 bases between them. The CDR3 runs to 16 residues. Per germline, CDR1 MNHNY and CDR2 SVGAGI (reference sequence). As DNA, the CDR3 is TGTGCCAGCAGTGGGTTGGGCATCAGATCCACAGATACGCAGTATTTT. As protein: CASSGLGIRSTDTQYF.

The J gene is TRBJ1-6, the V gene TRBV6-6; 8 nucleotides line up with TRBD1. V dropped 10 bases and J dropped 7; count of bases not matched to a gene: 6. The germline V gene has CDR1 MNHNY and CDR2 SVGAGI (reference sequence). CDR3 length: 13 residues. DNA of the CDR3: TGTGCCACCCAGGGGGCCACGAATTCACCCCTCCACTTT. The encoded protein is CATQGATNSPLHF.

The chain has TRBV6-5 and TRBJ1-2, with D possibly being TRBD1 (5 bases). Germline CDR1 is MNHEY and CDR2 is SVGAGI. Trimming removed 2 bases at V and 6 bases at J, with 10 bases between. This CDR3 comprises 13 residues. The CDR3 sequence: CASSYLGRNGYTF. As DNA, the CDR3 is TGTGCCAGCAGTTACCTGGGGCGCAATGGCTACACCTTC.

The V and J genes are TRBV30 and TRBJ2-7, with TRBD2 as a possible D gene (6 bases). V was pared by 5 bases and J by 5 bases, with 19 bases between. Germline V lookup: CDR1 GTSNPN, CDR2 SVGIG (reference sequence). The CDR3 consists of 14 residues. The CDR3 protein is CAWASQEGPHEQYF. CDR3 bases: TGTGCCTGGGCCTCCCAGGAGGGCCCCCACGAGCAGTACTTC.

V usage is TRBV19 and J usage is TRBJ1-1; unclear D gene. The CDR3 is 15 amino acids. Germline values: CDR1 LNHDA, CDR2 SQIVND (reference sequence). Trimming took off 7 bases at V and 0 bases at J, with 15 bases between the two ends. CDR3 protein: CASKSTDGVNTEAFF. The CDR3 DNA reads TGTGCCAGTAAGTCTACCGACGGGGTGAACACTGAAGCTTTCTTT.

This CDR3 is CASSFRPNQPQHF. For the CDR3, the DNA is TGTGCCAGCAGTTTTCGTCCCAATCAGCCCCAGCATTTT. The chain joins TRBV27 to TRBJ1-5, with unresolved D. Per germline, CDR1 MNHEY and CDR2 SMNVEV (reference sequence). Trimming shortened V by 3 bases and J by 3 bases, and 6 bases separated the two germline ends. This CDR3 has 13 amino acids.

V gene TRBV15 combines with J gene TRBJ1-1; 7 bases fit TRBD1. The CDR3 length is 14 residues. Germline CDR1 and CDR2: LNHNV and YYDKDF (reference sequence). V shed 5 bases, J shed 11 bases, and the junction held 14 bases outside the gene matches. In DNA, the CDR3 is TGTGCCACCAGCTCCCAAGCCGCAGGGGGGTCGGCTTTCTTT. Translated, it gives CATSSQAAGGSAFF.

The chain recombines TRBV19 with TRBJ1-2; D is possibly TRBD1 (5 bases). The CDR3 runs to 16 residues. Germline loops: CDR1 LNHDA, CDR2 SQIVND (reference sequence). Trimming pared 4 bases from V and 2 bases from J, leaving 17 bases between. Written as DNA, the CDR3 is TGTGCCAGTAGTACCAGGGACTTCTGGGGGAACTATGGCTACACCTTC. Translating it yields CASSTRDFWGNYGYTF.

V and J are TRBV28 and TRBJ1-2; 12 bases agree with TRBD1. There are 16 residues in the CDR3. The germline V gene has CDR1 MDHEN and CDR2 SYDVKM. V shed 5 bases and J 4 bases; nucleotides not matched to a gene: 8. The CDR3 nucleotides are TGTGCCAGCAGTCCAAAAGGGACAGGGGGCCGCTATGGCTACACCTTC. Translation gives CASSPKGTGGRYGYTF.

V gene TRBV7-3 combines with J gene TRBJ2-5, with a tentative D call TRBD1 (5 bases). The CDR3 runs to 14 residues. Germline V gene lookup returns CDR1 SGHTA and CDR2 FQGTGA. The V end lost 6 bases, the J end lost 3 bases, and 14 bases lay between the germline ends. CDR3: CASRFTGGKETQYF. The CDR3 bases are TGTGCCAGCAGGTTCACAGGCGGAAAAGAGACCCAGTACTTC.

The V gene is TRBV5-5, the J gene TRBJ1-1; D gene unclear. The CDR3 contains 11 residues. Germline loops: CDR1 SGHKS, CDR2 YYEKEE (reference sequence). Trimming removed 3 bases at V and 4 bases at J, with 4 bases between. The CDR3 DNA sequence: TGTGCCAGCAGCTCCCGCACTGAAGCTTTCTTT. Translating it yields CASSSRTEAFF.

The rearrangement links TRBV29-1 to TRBJ2-3; 9 bases agree with TRBD1. The CDR3 totals 17 residues. CDR1 SQVTM and CDR2 ANQGSEA come from the germline V gene. J lost 1 base, V lost 2 bases, and 10 bases had no gene match. This CDR3 is CSVECTDRGFRTDTQYF. CDR3 DNA: TGCAGCGTTGAATGTACGGACAGGGGATTCCGCACAGATACGCAGTATTTT.

The chain joins TRBV27 to TRBJ2-5; 8 bases align to TRBD1. CDR3 length equals 13 residues. CDR1 is MNHEY and CDR2 is SMNVEV in the germline V gene (reference sequence). The ends lost 4 bases at V and 5 bases at J; junction bases unmatched: 3. CDR3 sequence: CASSYRGSETQYF. As DNA, the CDR3 is TGTGCCAGCAGTTACAGGGGGAGCGAGACCCAGTACTTC.

The chain uses TRBV9 and TRBJ2-5; D might be TRBD1 (6 bases). V shed 3 bases and J shed 4 bases, with 13 bases lying between them. CDR3 length equals 14 residues. CDR1 SGDLS and CDR2 YYNGEE come from the germline V gene. Here the CDR3 reads CASSGTLGGETQYF. Written as DNA, the CDR3 is TGTGCCAGCAGCGGGACCCTAGGGGGAGAGACCCAGTACTTC.